This TCR beta chain was obtained from a study of spatial heterogeneity in lung cancer. The time point is: sample taken at primary tumor resection. General observations from the study: The number of expanded tumor alpha and beta chains correlated with mutation number.

In germline, CDR1 is GTSNPN, CDR2 SVGIG (reference sequence). The CDR3 extends over 13 amino acids. Trimming took off 0 bases at V and 0 bases at J, with 5 bases between the two ends. Ten or more counts support this clonotype. Its antigen is still unknown. Via MiXCR, TCRdb re-called the 5' RACE reads, giving one row per CDR3 protein. The sample includes 9,500 to 11,000 distinct CDR3 sequences, roughly 7.9% of them seen just once. The starting material was lung tumor tissue, obtained at surgery. This clonotype was obtained from a female donor with early-stage non-small cell lung cancer. V gene TRBV30 combines with J gene TRBJ1-1; D not resolved. CDR3 sequence reads: CAWSVLLNTEAFF. Written as DNA, the CDR3 is TGTGCCTGGAGTGTACTATTGAACACTGAAGCTTTCTTT.